Sequencing of this T cell receptor (beta chain) was carried out in a study of T cells in Graves' hyperthyroidism and ophthalmopathy. Findings and caveats of the study: The model's output predicted ophthalmopathy at a median of 6.5 months prior to onset.

Amplification targeted TCR beta CDR3 regions from RNA transcripts. TCR CDR3 underwent first-round RT-PCR with the HTBI primer set. TCRdb itself ran the multiplex PCR reads through MiXCR, one entry per CDR3 protein. The sample has 500,000 to 600,000 distinct CDR3 sequences, approximately 15% seen once. A lack of ophthalmopathy progression within 18 months defined stable Graves' hyperthyroidism. Reasons for excluding patients were uncontrolled infection, other autoimmune disease, pregnancy or lactation. Out of approximately 10 ml of fresh peripheral blood came the PBMCs. This clonotype was seen many times. Its antigen remains unknown. Trimming took off 3 bases at V and 6 bases at J, with 26 bases between the two ends. The CDR3 runs to 18 residues.

The TCR originated in a woman younger than 30 with Graves' hyperthyroidism. Source material: blood. This rearrangement joins TRBV12-3 or TRBV12-4 to TRBJ2-5, with D possibly matching TRBD2 (7 bases). The CDR3 bases are TGTGCCAGCAGTTTCGGTGGGACGGGGGGCCCTCCTATAAAGACCCAGTACTTC. Protein sequence: CASSFGGTGGPPIKTQYF.